This T cell receptor (beta chain) was identified in a study of regulatory T cells in long-lasting Graves disease. This clonotype was seen ten or more times. The time point: persistent/refractory GD, antithyroid drugs over 5 years with positive TRAb. There was RNA extracted from PBMCs, and the TCR library was made from it. The diagnosis of Graves' disease used American Thyroid Association guidelines. Tubes containing EDTA received 8.5 to 9 milliliters of drawn peripheral blood. The authors built TCR beta libraries using iRepertoire HTBI primers and Arm-PCR of CDR3 regions. TCRdb reanalysed the multiplex PCR reads using MiXCR and keeps one entry per CDR3 protein. The sample lists a few hundred thousand distinct CDR3 sequences; 20% to 25% were seen once. The receptor comes from a female donor with Graves disease. The starting material was peripheral blood mononuclear cells (PBMCs), obtained when the disease was refractory, from a patient treated with antithyroid drugs.

The CDR3 sequence is CAWSGQSNQPQHF. CDR3 DNA sequence: TGTGCCTGGAGTGGACAGAGCAATCAGCCCCAGCATTTT. This chain links TRBV30 with TRBJ1-5, with a possible D match to TRBD1 (5 bases). Trimming left V 1 base short and J 1 base short, with 5 bases between. Per germline, CDR1 GTSNPN and CDR2 SVGIG (reference sequence). The CDR3 runs to 13 residues.